This T cell receptor beta chain was recovered during a study of T cell responses to AZD1222 COVID-19 vaccine. Whole-study findings and limits: Only a handful of AZD1222 recipients, six or seven in all, had baseline seropositivity. Spike-specific TCR breadth and depth both grew after two AZD1222 doses.

As for this clone: Its antigen is as yet unknown.

Per germline, CDR1 MNHEY and CDR2 SVGAGI. The CDR3 totals 15 residues. J gave up 1 base and V 8 bases, and 7 bases lay outside the gene matches. Sequenced by immunoSEQ multiplex PCR; TCRdb stores in-frame clones only, minus some. The sample lists about 150,000 clones; about 93% were seen once. The chain combines TRBV6-5 with TRBJ2-1; 8 nucleotides line up with TRBD2. Specimen: peripheral blood, collected on day 0 of AZD1222 vaccination. The TCR was taken from an adult in good health. The CDR3 protein is CASAAGTRSYNEQFF. CDR3 DNA: TGTGCCAGCGCTGCCGGGACTAGGTCCTACAATGAGCAGTTCTTC.